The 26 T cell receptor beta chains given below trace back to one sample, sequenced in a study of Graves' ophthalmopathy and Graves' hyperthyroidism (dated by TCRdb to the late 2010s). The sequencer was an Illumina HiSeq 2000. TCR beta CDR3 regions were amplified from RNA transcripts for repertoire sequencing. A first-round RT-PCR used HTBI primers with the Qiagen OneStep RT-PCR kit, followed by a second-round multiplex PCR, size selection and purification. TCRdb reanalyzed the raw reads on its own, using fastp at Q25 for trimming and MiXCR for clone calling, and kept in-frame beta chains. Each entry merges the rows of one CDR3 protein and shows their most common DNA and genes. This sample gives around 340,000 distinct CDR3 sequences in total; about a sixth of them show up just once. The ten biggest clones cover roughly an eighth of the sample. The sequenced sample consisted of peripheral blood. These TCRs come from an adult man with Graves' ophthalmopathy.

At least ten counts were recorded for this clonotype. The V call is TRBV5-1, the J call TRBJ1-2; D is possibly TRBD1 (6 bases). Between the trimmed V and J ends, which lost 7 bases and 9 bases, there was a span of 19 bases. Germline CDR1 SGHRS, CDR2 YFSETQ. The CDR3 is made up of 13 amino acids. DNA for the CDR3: TGCGCCAGCGGGGAGACAACAGGGATTAGCTACACCTTC. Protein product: CASGETTGISYTF.

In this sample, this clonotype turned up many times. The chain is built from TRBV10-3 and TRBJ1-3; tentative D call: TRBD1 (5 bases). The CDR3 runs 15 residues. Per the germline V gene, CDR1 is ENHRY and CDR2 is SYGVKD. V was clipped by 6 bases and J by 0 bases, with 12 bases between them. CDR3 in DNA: TGTGCCATCAGCCGGGACGGAGACTCTGGAAACACCATATATTTT. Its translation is CAISRDGDSGNTIYF.

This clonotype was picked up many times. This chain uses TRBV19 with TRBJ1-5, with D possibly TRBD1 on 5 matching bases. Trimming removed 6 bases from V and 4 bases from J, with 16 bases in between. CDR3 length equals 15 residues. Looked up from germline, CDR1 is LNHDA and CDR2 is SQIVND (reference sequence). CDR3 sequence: CASSTGLRGNQPQHF. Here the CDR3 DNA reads TGTGCCAGTAGCACGGGACTTAGAGGGAATCAGCCCCAGCATTTT.

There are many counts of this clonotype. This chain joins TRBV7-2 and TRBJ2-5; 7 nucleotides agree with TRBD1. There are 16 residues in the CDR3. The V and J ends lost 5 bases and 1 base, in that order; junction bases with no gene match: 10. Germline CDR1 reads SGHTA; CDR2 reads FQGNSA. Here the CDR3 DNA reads TGTGCCAGCAGCAATCGGGACAGCCCAGCCCAAGAGACCCAGTACTTC. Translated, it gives CASSNRDSPAQETQYF. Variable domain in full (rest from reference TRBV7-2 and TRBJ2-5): GAGVSQSPSNKVTEKGKDVELRCDPISGHTALYWYRQSLGQGLEFLIYFQGNSAPDKSGLPSDRFSAERTGGSVSTLTIQRTQQEDSAVYLCASSNRDSPAQETQYFGPGTRLLVL.

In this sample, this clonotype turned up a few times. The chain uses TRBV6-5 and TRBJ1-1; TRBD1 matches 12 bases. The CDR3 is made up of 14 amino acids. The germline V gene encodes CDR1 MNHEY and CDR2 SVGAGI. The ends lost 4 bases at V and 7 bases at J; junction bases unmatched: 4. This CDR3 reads CASSSGTGGSEAFF. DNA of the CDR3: TGTGCCAGCAGTTCCGGGACAGGGGGCAGTGAAGCTTTCTTT.

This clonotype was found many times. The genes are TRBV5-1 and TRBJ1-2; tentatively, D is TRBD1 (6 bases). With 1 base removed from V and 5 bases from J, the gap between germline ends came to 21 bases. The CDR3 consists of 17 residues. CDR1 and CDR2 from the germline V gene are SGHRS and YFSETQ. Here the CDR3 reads CASSLNPGHRGFYGYTF. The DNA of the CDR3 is TGCGCCAGCAGCTTGAATCCGGGACACCGGGGATTTTATGGCTACACCTTC.

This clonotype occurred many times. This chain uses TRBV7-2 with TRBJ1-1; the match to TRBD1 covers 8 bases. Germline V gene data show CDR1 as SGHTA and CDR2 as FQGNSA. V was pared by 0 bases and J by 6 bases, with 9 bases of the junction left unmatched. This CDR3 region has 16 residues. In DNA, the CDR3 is TGTGCCAGCAGCTTAGCGAGCAGGGGGCGCCTGGCTGAAGCTTTCTTT. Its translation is CASSLASRGRLAEAFF.

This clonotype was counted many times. CDR3 coding DNA: TGTGCCAGCAACTTCAGGGGGCCTGACTATGGCTACACCTTC. This gives the protein CASNFRGPDYGYTF. The chain recombines TRBV12-3 or TRBV12-4 with TRBJ1-2, with TRBD1 matching over 8 bases. Germline trimming cut 7 bases from V and 3 bases from J; bases unmatched to any gene: 7. The CDR3 consists of 14 residues.

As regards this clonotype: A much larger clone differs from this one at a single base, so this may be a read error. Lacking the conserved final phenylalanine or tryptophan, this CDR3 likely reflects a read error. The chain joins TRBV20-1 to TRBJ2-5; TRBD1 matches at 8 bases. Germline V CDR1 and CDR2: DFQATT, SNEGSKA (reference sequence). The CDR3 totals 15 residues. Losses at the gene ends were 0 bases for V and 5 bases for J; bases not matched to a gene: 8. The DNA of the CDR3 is TGCAGTGCTAGAGATCCCGCAGGGGGCGCGGAGACCCAGTACCTC. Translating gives CSARDPAGGAETQYL.

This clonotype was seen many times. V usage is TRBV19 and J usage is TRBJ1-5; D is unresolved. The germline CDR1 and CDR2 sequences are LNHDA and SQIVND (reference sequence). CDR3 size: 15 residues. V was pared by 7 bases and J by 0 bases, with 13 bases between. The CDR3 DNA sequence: TGTGCCAGTACCTATCTGGCCAATAGCAATCAGCCCCAGCATTTT. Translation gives CASTYLANSNQPQHF.

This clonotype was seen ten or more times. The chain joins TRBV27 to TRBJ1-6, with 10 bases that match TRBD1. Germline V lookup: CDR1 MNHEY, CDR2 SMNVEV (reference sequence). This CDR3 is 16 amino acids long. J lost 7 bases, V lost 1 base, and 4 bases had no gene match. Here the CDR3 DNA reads TGTGCCAGCAGTTTATACCGGACAGGGGGGAATTCACCCCTCCACTTT. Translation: CASSLYRTGGNSPLHF.

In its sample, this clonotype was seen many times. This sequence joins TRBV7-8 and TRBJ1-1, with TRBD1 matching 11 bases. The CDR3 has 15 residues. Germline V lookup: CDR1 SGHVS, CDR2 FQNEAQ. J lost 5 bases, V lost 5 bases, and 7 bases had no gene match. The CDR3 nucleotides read TGTGCCAGCAGCAAAGGGGACAGGGGGATAACTGAAGCTTTCTTT. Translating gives CASSKGDRGITEAFF.

DNA of the CDR3: TGTGCCAGCAGTTTGGGAACAGGGATCTATGGCTACACCTTC. Amino acid sequence: CASSLGTGIYGYTF. This chain joins TRBV28 and TRBJ1-2, with D possibly being TRBD1 (6 bases). V dropped 3 bases and J dropped 4 bases, with 12 bases sitting between them. The germline CDR1 and CDR2 sequences are MDHEN and SYDVKM. This CDR3 has 14 residues.

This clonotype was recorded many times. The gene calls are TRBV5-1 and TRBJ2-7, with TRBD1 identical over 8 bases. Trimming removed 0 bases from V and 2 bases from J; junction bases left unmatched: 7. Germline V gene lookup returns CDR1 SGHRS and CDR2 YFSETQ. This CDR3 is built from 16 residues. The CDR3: CASSLAGGTGTYEQYF. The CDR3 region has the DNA TGCGCCAGCAGCTTGGCCGGCGGGACAGGAACCTACGAGCAGTACTTC.

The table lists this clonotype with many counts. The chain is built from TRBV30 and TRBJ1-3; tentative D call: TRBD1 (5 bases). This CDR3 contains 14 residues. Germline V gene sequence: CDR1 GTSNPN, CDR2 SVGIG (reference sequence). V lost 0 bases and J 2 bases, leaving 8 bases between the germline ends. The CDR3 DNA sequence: TGTGCCTGGAGTGTTAGGGACCCTGGAAACACCATATATTTT. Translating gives CAWSVRDPGNTIYF.

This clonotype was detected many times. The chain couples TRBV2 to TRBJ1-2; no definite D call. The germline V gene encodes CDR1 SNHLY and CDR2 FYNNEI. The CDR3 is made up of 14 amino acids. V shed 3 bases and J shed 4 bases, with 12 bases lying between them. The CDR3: CASSESRSVYGYTF. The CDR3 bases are TGTGCCAGCAGTGAGAGCAGATCGGTCTATGGCTACACCTTC.

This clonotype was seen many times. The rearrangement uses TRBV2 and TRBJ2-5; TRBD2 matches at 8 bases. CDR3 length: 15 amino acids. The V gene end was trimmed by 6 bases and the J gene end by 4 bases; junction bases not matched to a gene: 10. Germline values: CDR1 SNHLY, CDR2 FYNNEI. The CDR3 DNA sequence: TGTGCCAGCAGGCTGACTAGCGTCGGTACAGAGACCCAGTACTTC. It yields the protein CASRLTSVGTETQYF.

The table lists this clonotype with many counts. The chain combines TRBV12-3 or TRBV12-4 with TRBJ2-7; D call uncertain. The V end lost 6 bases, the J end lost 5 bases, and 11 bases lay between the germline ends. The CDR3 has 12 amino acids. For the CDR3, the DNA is TGTGCCAGCAGCCCCGGCCGGGACGAGCAGTACTTC. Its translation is CASSPGRDEQYF.

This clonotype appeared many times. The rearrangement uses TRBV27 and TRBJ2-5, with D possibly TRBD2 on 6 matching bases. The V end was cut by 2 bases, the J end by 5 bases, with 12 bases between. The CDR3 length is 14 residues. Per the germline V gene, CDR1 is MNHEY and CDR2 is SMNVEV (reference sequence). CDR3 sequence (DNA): TGTGCCAGCAGTTTAGCGGGATCTTGGGAGACCCAGTACTTC. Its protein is CASSLAGSWETQYF.

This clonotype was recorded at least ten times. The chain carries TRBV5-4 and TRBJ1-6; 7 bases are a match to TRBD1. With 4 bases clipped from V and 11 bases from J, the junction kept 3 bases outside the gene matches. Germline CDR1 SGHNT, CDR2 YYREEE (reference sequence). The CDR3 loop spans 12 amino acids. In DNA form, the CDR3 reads TGTGCCAGCAGCAACAGGGGTGCACCCCTCCACTTT. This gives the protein CASSNRGAPLHF.

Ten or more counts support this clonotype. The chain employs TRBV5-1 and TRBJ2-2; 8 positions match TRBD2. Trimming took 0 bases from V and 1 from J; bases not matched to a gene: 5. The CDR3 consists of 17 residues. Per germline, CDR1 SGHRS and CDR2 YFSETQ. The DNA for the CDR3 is TGCGCCAGCAGCTTGGCCGGTACTAGCGGGAACACCGGGGAGCTGTTTTTT. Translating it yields CASSLAGTSGNTGELFF.

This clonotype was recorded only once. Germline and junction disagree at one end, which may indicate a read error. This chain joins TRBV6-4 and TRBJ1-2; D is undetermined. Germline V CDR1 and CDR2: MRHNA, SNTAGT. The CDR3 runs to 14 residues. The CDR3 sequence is CASRRLSQPAGYIF. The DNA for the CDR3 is TGTGCCAGCAGGCGCCTGAGTCAGCCAGCGGGCTACATCTTC.

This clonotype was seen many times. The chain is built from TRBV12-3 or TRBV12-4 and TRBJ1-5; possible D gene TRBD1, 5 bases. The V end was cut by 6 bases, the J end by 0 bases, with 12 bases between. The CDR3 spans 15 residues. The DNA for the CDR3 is TGTGCCAGCAGCCGGGACCGGAATAGCAATCAGCCCCAGCATTTT. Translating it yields CASSRDRNSNQPQHF.

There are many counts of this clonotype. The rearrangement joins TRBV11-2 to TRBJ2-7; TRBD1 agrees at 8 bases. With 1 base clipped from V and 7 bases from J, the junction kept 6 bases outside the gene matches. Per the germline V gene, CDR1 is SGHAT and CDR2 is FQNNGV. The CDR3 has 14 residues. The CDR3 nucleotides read TGTGCCAGCAGCTTAGGAGACAGGGGTTGGGAGCAGTACTTC. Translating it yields CASSLGDRGWEQYF.

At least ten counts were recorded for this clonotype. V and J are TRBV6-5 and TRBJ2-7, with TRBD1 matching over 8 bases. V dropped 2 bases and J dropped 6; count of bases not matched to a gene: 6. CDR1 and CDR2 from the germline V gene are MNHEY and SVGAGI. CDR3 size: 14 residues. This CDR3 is CASSYGQGASEQYF. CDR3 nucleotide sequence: TGTGCCAGCAGTTACGGGCAGGGGGCAAGCGAGCAGTACTTC.

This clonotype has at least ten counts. CDR3 nucleotide sequence: TGTGCCAGCAGCCTACCCCAGACTAGCGGGCCGTACGAGCAGTACTTC. This encodes CASSLPQTSGPYEQYF. The V gene is TRBV28, the J gene TRBJ2-7; 10 bases are shared with TRBD2. There are 16 residues in the CDR3. Germline-derived CDR1 and CDR2 are MDHEN and SYDVKM. The J segment lost 4 bases and the V segment lost 6 bases, leaving 12 bases of the junction unmatched.